The entry below gives a single T cell receptor (beta chain) sequence along with its context. Everyone who took part was roughly 18 to 95 years old, and they came from about 25 US areas. This sample stems from a study of blood T cell repertoires in COVID-19. Study information: PBMCs, B-cell-depleted T cells, or T cells provided the cDNA or gDNA that made up the material.

TCRdb's copy holds only in-frame clones and misses some; the assay was immunoSEQ multiplex PCR. The data show about 150,000 clones, about 86% seen once. The CDR3 runs 16 residues. After removal of 2 bases from V and 2 bases from J, the junction contained 6 bases not matched to a gene. Per the germline V gene, CDR1 is SGDLS and CDR2 is YYNGEE. The sample taken for sequencing was PBMCs or T cells enriched from blood (not recorded which). This chain links TRBV9 with TRBJ2-3; 9 bases match TRBD2. This clonotype was obtained from a middle-aged man who had recovered from COVID-19. In DNA form, the CDR3 reads TGTGCCAGCAGCGTCCGTAGCGGGGGAATCACAGATACGCAGTATTTT. Residues: CASSVRSGGITDTQYF.